This passage covers 14 T cell receptor beta chains from one sample sequenced in a study of T-cell memory formation after mild COVID-19 (dated by TCRdb to the early 2020s). The method was 5' RACE. The instrument was an Illumina NovaSeq 6000. TCRdb redid the processing of the public reads, applying fastp at Q25 and MiXCR, and retained in-frame beta chains. Each CDR3 protein gets just one entry, which takes the most common genes and DNA from the rows behind it. The sample table holds approximately 560,000 distinct CDR3 sequences, of which roughly a sixth were seen once. Jointly, the top ten make up about 7.5% of the sample. Material for sequencing was PBMCs or a T cell subset sorted from them (not recorded which). The receptors here all came from an adult woman who had mild COVID-19 (a few samples of this study predate the infection). The sample titles of this study are shuffled in the database, so cell type and time point are left out; the donor was told from shared clones.

This rearrangement joins TRBV15 to TRBJ1-1; D call uncertain. V lost 2 bases to trimming and J lost 3 bases, with 19 bases between them. Germline V CDR1 and CDR2: LNHNV, YYDKDF (reference sequence). CDR3 length: 17 residues. Here the CDR3 DNA reads TGTGCCACCAGCAGATCTTATGATACCCCCCTCTACACTGAAGCTTTCTTT. This gives the protein CATSRSYDTPLYTEAFF. Full variable domain (rest looked up from reference TRBV15 and TRBJ1-1): DAMVIQNPRYQVTQFGKPVTLSCSQTLNHNVMYWYQQKSSQAPKLLFHYYDKDFNNEADTPDNFQSRRPNTSFCFLDIRSPGLGDTAMYLCATSRSYDTPLYTEAFFGQGTRLTVV.

The V and J genes are TRBV24-1 and TRBJ2-5, with 7 bases aligning to TRBD1. V lost 4 bases to trimming and J lost 2 bases; unmatched junction nucleotides: 9. Germline lookup yields CDR1 KGHDR and CDR2 SFDVKD. The CDR3 is 16 residues long. CDR3 sequence (DNA): TGTGCCACCAGTGACCCCCGACAGGGTCCGCAAGAGACCCAGTACTTC. Translated, it gives CATSDPRQGPQETQYF.

V gene TRBV9 combines with J gene TRBJ1-4; D call uncertain. Per germline, CDR1 SGDLS and CDR2 YYNGEE. Deletions cut 3 bases from V and 0 bases from J, with 9 bases between. The CDR3 spans 15 residues. CDR3 region: CASSGPVATNEKLFF. The CDR3 DNA sequence: TGTGCCAGCAGCGGACCAGTTGCAACTAATGAAAAACTGTTTTTT.

The chain joins TRBV18 to TRBJ2-7; D gene ambiguous. Germline loops: CDR1 KGHSH, CDR2 LQKENI. The V end was cut by 3 bases, the J end by 3 bases, with 12 bases between. The CDR3 contains 14 residues. For the CDR3, the DNA is TGTGCCAGCTCACCTCCCTCCGTCGTCTACGAGCAGTACTTC. This sequence encodes CASSPPSVVYEQYF.

This clonotype was picked up a small number of times. V usage is TRBV12-3 or TRBV12-4 and J usage is TRBJ2-5, with D maybe TRBD1 (5 bases). Trimming stripped 6 bases from V and 12 bases from J, with 23 bases between. CDR3 length: 14 amino acids. The CDR3 sequence: CASRGQKQSPRKYF. CDR3 sequence (DNA): TGTGCCAGCAGGGGGCAAAAACAGTCCCCGAGGAAGTACTTC.

This clonotype has more than one count but fewer than ten. Here the CDR3 reads CSARDGWASGSRINNEQFF. CDR3 sequence (DNA): TGCAGTGCTAGAGATGGTTGGGCTAGCGGGAGCCGAATTAACAATGAGCAGTTCTTC. The chain is built from TRBV20-1 and TRBJ2-1; 10 positions match TRBD2. V was clipped by 0 bases and J by 5 bases; unmatched bases: 16. Germline CDR1 and CDR2: DFQATT and SNEGSKA (reference sequence). The CDR3 extends over 19 amino acids.

The table lists this clonotype with a few counts. The V call is TRBV6-2 or TRBV6-3, the J call TRBJ2-3; 7 bases line up with TRBD1. Trimming cost V 6 bases and J 2 bases; bases outside gene matches: 8. The CDR3 is 15 residues long. Germline lookup yields CDR1 MNHEY and CDR2 SVGEGT. As DNA, the CDR3 is TGTGCCAGCAGGCGCGGACAGGCAAACACAGATACGCAGTATTTT. It codes for CASRRGQANTDTQYF.

In its sample, this clonotype was seen many times. The chain combines TRBV5-1 with TRBJ2-3, with D tentatively TRBD2 (5 bases). This CDR3 has 15 residues. V shed 0 bases and J shed 2 bases, with 10 bases lying between them. Germline lookup yields CDR1 SGHRS and CDR2 YFSETQ. The CDR3 loop is CASSLVPGNTDTQYF. The CDR3 nucleotides are TGCGCCAGCAGCTTGGTTCCGGGGAACACAGATACGCAGTATTTT.

This clonotype has only a few counts. The V gene is TRBV5-1, the J gene TRBJ1-3; a possible D gene is TRBD1 (5 bases). V lost 3 bases, J lost 1 base, and 17 bases lay in between. The CDR3 has 17 residues. The V gene's germline CDR1 is SGHRS and CDR2 YFSETQ. This CDR3 reads CASSWMGRYGSGNTIYF. The CDR3 coding sequence is TGCGCCAGCAGCTGGATGGGACGATATGGTTCTGGAAACACCATATATTTT.

The sample holds a few counts of this clonotype. CDR3: CASRLDETGELFF. CDR3 bases: TGTGCCAGCAGGTTGGACGAGACCGGGGAGCTGTTTTTT. The chain carries TRBV12-3 or TRBV12-4 and TRBJ2-2, with no clear D. Trimming shortened V by 6 bases and J by 5 bases, and 10 bases separated the two germline ends. The CDR3 extends over 13 amino acids.

The chain is built from TRBV7-6 and TRBJ1-5, with a possible D match to TRBD1 (6 bases). Trimming removed 0 bases from V and 6 bases from J, with 12 bases in between. Germline lookup yields CDR1 SGHVS and CDR2 FNYEAQ. The CDR3 totals 15 residues. The CDR3 nucleotides read TGTGCCAGCAGCTTAGCCTCGGGGGCGACTCAGCCCCAGCATTTT. Residues: CASSLASGATQPQHF.

J is TRBJ1-3 and V is TRBV12-3 or TRBV12-4, with 8 positions matching TRBD1. This CDR3 spans 14 amino acids. The V segment lost 10 bases and the J segment 2 bases; nucleotides outside the gene matches: 7. CDR3 residues: CATGGGYTGNTIYF. CDR3 DNA sequence: TGTGCCACAGGGGGCGGCTATACTGGAAACACCATATATTTT.

The rearrangement links TRBV12-3 or TRBV12-4 to TRBJ1-1; D call uncertain. The CDR3 has 14 amino acids. V lost 3 bases, J lost 0 bases, and 8 bases lay in between. CDR3 sequence (DNA): TGTGCCAGCAGTTTGATGCAGATGAACACTGAAGCTTTCTTT. This translates into CASSLMQMNTEAFF.

V is TRBV6-6 and J is TRBJ1-6, with 9 nucleotides matching TRBD1. This CDR3 has 15 residues. V dropped 5 bases and J dropped 10; count of bases not matched to a gene: 9. Germline V CDR1 and CDR2: MNHNY, SVGAGI (reference sequence). The CDR3 spells CASSRDRVLESPLHF. The CDR3 bases are TGTGCCAGCAGTCGGGACAGGGTTCTCGAATCACCCCTCCACTTT.